This TCR beta chain came from a study of identical twins. General study findings and limits: Model-predicted out-of-frame TCR alpha sharing fell below observed values in monozygotic twins.

TCRdb used MiXCR to reprocess the 5' RACE reads, holding one entry per CDR3 protein. The sample lists over 500,000 distinct CDR3 sequences, around 20% seen once, with under 0.95% in the top ten. For this clonotype: Its specificity is unknown.

These sequences were also reported in another study, on T cells expressing NK-cell markers.

What was sequenced was CD4+ T cells sorted from blood. The receptor comes from a woman between 18 and 30 years old in good health.

CDR3 region: CSAAKGAGNTIYF. The DNA of the CDR3 is TGCAGTGCTGCAAAGGGGGCTGGAAACACCATATATTTT. The chain combines TRBV20-1 with TRBJ1-3; D may be TRBD1 (6 bases). The V and J ends lost 5 bases and 2 bases respectively, with 10 bases between them. The CDR3 runs 13 residues. Germline values: CDR1 DFQATT, CDR2 SNEGSKA (reference sequence).